Shown below are 30 T cell receptor beta chains from a single sample sequenced in a study of beta chain features in type 1 diabetes. General observations from the study: Type 1 diabetes patients showed a moderate but significant shortening of TCRB CDR3s in all four CD4+ subsets.

The investigators reverse transcribed all of the isolated RNA, so they sequenced expressed TCRB transcripts. Clones were read by immunoSEQ multiplex PCR, and TCRdb kept only the in-frame ones, dropping some. In the table there are fewer than 350,000 clones, approximately 16% of which are singletons. These receptors are not linked to any known antigen. The specimen was naive CD4+ T cells from blood. The source is a man younger than 35 with type 1 diabetes.

The J gene is TRBJ1-4, the V gene TRBV28, with D unclear. Trimming removed 6 bases from V and 4 bases from J, with 12 bases in between. The length of the CDR3 is 14 residues. CDR1 and CDR2 (germline): MDHEN, SYDVKM. The CDR3 loop reads CASSHYRDNEKLFF. The CDR3 coding sequence is TGTGCCAGCAGCCATTACCGGGATAATGAAAAACTGTTTTTT.

The sample holds a few counts of this clone. V gene TRBV10-3 combines with J gene TRBJ2-3, with D possibly TRBD2 on 6 matching bases. This CDR3 spans 13 amino acids. CDR1 is ENHRY, CDR2 SYGVKD, per germline. Between the trimmed V and J ends, which lost 9 bases and 0 bases, there was a span of 10 bases. The CDR3 DNA is TGTGCCATTTGGGGGACTAGCACAGATACGCAGTATTTT. This encodes CAIWGTSTDTQYF.

This chain links TRBV5-1 with TRBJ2-7, with D hard to call. The CDR3 length is 12 residues. Germline V gene sequence: CDR1 SGHRS, CDR2 YFSETQ. The V end lost 2 bases, the J end lost 3 bases, and 6 bases lay between the germline ends. In DNA form, the CDR3 reads TGCGCCAGCAGCTTCAACGGCTACGAGCAGTACTTC. As protein: CASSFNGYEQYF.

This clone showed up just a few times. The genes are TRBV28 and TRBJ1-2; no clear D. Trimming removed 4 bases from V and 7 bases from J, with 16 bases in between. This CDR3 comprises 14 residues. Germline loops: CDR1 MDHEN, CDR2 SYDVKM. CDR3 DNA sequence: TGTGCCAGCAGTTCCTCACTCGGGTCCTCTGGCTACACCTTC. This codes for CASSSSLGSSGYTF.

This sequence joins TRBV5-5 and TRBJ2-5, with TRBD1 as a possible D gene (5 bases). Deletions cut 0 bases from V and 7 bases from J, with 13 bases between. Germline CDR1 reads SGHKS; CDR2 reads YYEKEE (reference sequence). The CDR3 runs 14 residues. The CDR3 DNA sequence: TGTGCCAGCAGCTTGGATCTACCAACAGGGACCCAGTACTTC. Translated, it gives CASSLDLPTGTQYF.

This clone was detected only once. The chain couples TRBV19 to TRBJ2-1; 10 bases fit TRBD1. Trimming removed 3 bases from V and 5 bases from J; junction bases left unmatched: 4. CDR1 LNHDA and CDR2 SQIVND come from the germline V gene (reference sequence). The CDR3 totals 15 residues. The CDR3 region is CASSIRDRGNNEQFF. DNA of the CDR3: TGTGCCAGTAGTATTAGGGACAGGGGAAACAATGAGCAGTTCTTC.

This sequence joins TRBV4-1 and TRBJ1-1, with 7 bases matching TRBD1. V shed 6 bases and J 6 bases; nucleotides not matched to a gene: 7. CDR3 length: 13 amino acids. Germline-derived CDR1 and CDR2 are MGHRA and YSYEKL. CDR3 protein: CASRFTGDAEAFF. The CDR3 region has the DNA TGCGCCAGCAGGTTCACAGGGGACGCTGAAGCTTTCTTT.

V is TRBV5-1 and J is TRBJ2-1; 7 nucleotides match TRBD1. The CDR3 sequence is 14 residues long. The V segment lost 3 bases and the J segment 4 bases; nucleotides outside the gene matches: 4. The germline V gene encodes CDR1 SGHRS and CDR2 YFSETQ. The CDR3 sequence is CASSSRGPYNEQFF. Here the CDR3 DNA reads TGCGCCAGCAGCTCTAGGGGGCCGTACAATGAGCAGTTCTTC. The full variable domain, its missing parts supplied by reference TRBV5-1 and TRBJ2-1, is KAGVTQTPRYLIKTRGQQVTLSCSPISGHRSVSWYQQTPGQGLQFLFEYFSETQRNKGNFPGRFSGRQFSNSRSEMNVSTLELGDSALYLCASSSRGPYNEQFFGPGTRLTVL.

The chain combines TRBV6-6 with TRBJ2-7; 8 bases fit TRBD1. The CDR3 contains 16 residues. Looked up from germline, CDR1 is MNHNY and CDR2 is SVGAGI (reference sequence). V trimming: 0 bases; J trimming: 2 bases; junction bases outside the gene matches: 6. The CDR3 nucleotides are TGTGCCAGCAGTTACTCGTCGGGACAGGATACCTACGAGCAGTACTTC. Encoded protein: CASSYSSGQDTYEQYF.

This clone appeared a few times. V is TRBV30 and J is TRBJ1-1, with a tentative D call TRBD1 (5 bases). Between the trimmed V and J ends, which lost 1 base and 7 bases, there was a span of 10 bases. Germline CDR1 is GTSNPN and CDR2 is SVGIG (reference sequence). This CDR3 has 12 residues. In DNA, the CDR3 is TGTGCCTGGAGTGAAGGGGTTGGTGAAGCTTTCTTT. It encodes CAWSEGVGEAFF.

A few counts support this clone. The CDR3 region is CASSLDPDPLYGYTF. The CDR3 region has the DNA TGTGCCAGCAGTTTGGATCCTGACCCACTATATGGCTACACCTTC. This chain joins TRBV6-5 and TRBJ1-2; no firm D call. Germline V gene data show CDR1 as MNHEY and CDR2 as SVGAGI. The CDR3 totals 15 residues. Trimming removed 4 bases at V and 5 bases at J, with 17 bases between.

This clone turned up a few times. CDR3 sequence (DNA): TGTGCCAGCAGCTTTAGCGGGGGGAATGAGCAGTTCTTC. Translation: CASSFSGGNEQFF. The V gene is TRBV5-4, the J gene TRBJ2-1, with 10 bases that match TRBD2. J gave up 7 bases and V 2 bases, and 0 bases lay outside the gene matches. CDR1 is SGHNT and CDR2 is YYREEE in the germline V gene (reference sequence). This CDR3 is 13 amino acids long.

Details on this clone: Other DNA sequences in the sample encode the same CDR3. J is TRBJ2-5 and V is TRBV5-1, with 7 bases lining up with TRBD1. Losses at the gene ends were 0 bases for V and 3 bases for J; bases not matched to a gene: 2. Germline assignment: CDR1 SGHRS and CDR2 YFSETQ. The CDR3 runs to 14 residues. DNA for the CDR3: TGCGCCAGCAGCTTGGGACAGGGAAAAGAGACCCAGTACTTC. This sequence encodes CASSLGQGKETQYF.

In its sample, this clone was seen a few times. This chain connects TRBV4-2 to TRBJ2-1, with 9 bases identical to TRBD2. The germline gives CDR1 LGHNA, CDR2 YNFKEQ. Trimming removed 0 bases from V and 3 bases from J; junction bases left unmatched: 6. CDR3 length: 17 amino acids. The CDR3 sequence: CASSQDQASGNYNEQFF. In DNA, the CDR3 is TGTGCCAGCAGCCAAGATCAAGCTAGCGGGAACTACAATGAGCAGTTCTTC.

The chain uses TRBV28 and TRBJ2-7, with 13 positions matching TRBD2. In germline, CDR1 is MDHEN, CDR2 SYDVKM. The CDR3 loop spans 16 amino acids. The V segment lost 8 bases and the J segment 3 bases; nucleotides outside the gene matches: 10. In DNA form, the CDR3 reads TGTGCCAGCGGGAATGGACTAGCGGGAGTACGCTACGAGCAGTACTTC. It is translated as CASGNGLAGVRYEQYF.

The V call is TRBV4-3, the J call TRBJ2-3; D might be TRBD2 (6 bases). V was shortened by 2 bases and J by 2 bases, with 11 bases between the two germline ends. Germline lookup yields CDR1 LGHNA and CDR2 YSLEER. The CDR3 sequence is 15 residues long. CDR3 bases: TGCGCCAGCAGCCAAAGGGGACTTGACACAGATACGCAGTATTTT. This gives the protein CASSQRGLDTDTQYF.

This clone turned up a few times. V gene TRBV30 combines with J gene TRBJ1-5, with a tentative D call TRBD1 (5 bases). In germline, CDR1 is GTSNPN, CDR2 SVGIG (reference sequence). The CDR3 runs 14 residues. V was pared by 2 bases and J by 3 bases, with 11 bases between. The CDR3 region is CAWSSMTDNQPQHF. The CDR3, as DNA: TGTGCCTGGAGTAGCATGACAGACAATCAGCCCCAGCATTTT.

The V gene is TRBV14, the J gene TRBJ2-7; tentative D call: TRBD2 (5 bases). This CDR3 contains 14 residues. CDR1 is SGHDN, CDR2 FVKESK, per germline. V was pared by 0 bases and J by 7 bases, with 13 bases between. The CDR3 coding sequence is TGTGCCAGCAGCCAAGACTACCCTCGGAGGGAGCAGTACTTC. As protein: CASSQDYPRREQYF. Full variable domain (rest looked up from reference TRBV14 and TRBJ2-7): EAGVTQFPSHSVIEKGQTVTLRCDPISGHDNLYWYRRVMGKEIKFLLHFVKESKQDESGMPNNRFLAERTGGTYSTLKVQPAELEDSGVYFCASSQDYPRREQYFGPGTRLTVT.

The chain combines TRBV14 with TRBJ1-5; tentatively, D is TRBD1 (5 bases). Germline-derived CDR1 and CDR2 are SGHDN and FVKESK. With 4 bases removed from V and 7 bases from J, the gap between germline ends came to 11 bases. This CDR3 spans 13 amino acids. The CDR3: CASSPQGGQPQHF. DNA of the CDR3: TGTGCCAGCAGCCCGCAGGGTGGCCAGCCCCAGCATTTT.

This clone showed up just a few times. CDR3 coding DNA: TGTGCCAGCATCGCGGGGGGACTACTCTACGAGCAGTACTTC. Encoded protein: CASIAGGLLYEQYF. The rearrangement links TRBV28 to TRBJ2-7; 8 nucleotides line up with TRBD2. The length of the CDR3 is 14 residues. J lost 3 bases, V lost 7 bases, and 8 bases had no gene match. Germline CDR1 is MDHEN and CDR2 is SYDVKM.

This chain joins TRBV28 and TRBJ2-1; D call uncertain. CDR3 length: 15 residues. Germline V gene data show CDR1 as MDHEN and CDR2 as SYDVKM. The germline V and J ends were trimmed by 3 bases and 0 bases, with 9 bases remaining between them. The CDR3 coding sequence is TGTGCCAGCAGTTTTCCCCCTAGCTCCTACAATGAGCAGTTCTTC. It encodes CASSFPPSSYNEQFF.

This clone was counted only a few times. The V call is TRBV21-1, the J call TRBJ1-4. TRBV21-1 is termed a pseudogene. The CDR3 covers 15 residues. In nucleotides, the CDR3 is TGTGCCAGCAGCCCCCGGGGAGCTAGAAATGAAAAACTGTTTTTT. It encodes CASSPRGARNEKLFF.

This sequence joins TRBV7-2 and TRBJ2-7, with 9 bases fitting TRBD2. The V and J ends lost 3 bases and 0 bases, in that order; junction bases with no gene match: 9. Germline V gene data show CDR1 as SGHTA and CDR2 as FQGNSA. The CDR3 length is 17 residues. The CDR3: CASSFVSAGGASYEQYF. The CDR3 DNA reads TGTGCCAGCAGCTTTGTATCGGCGGGAGGGGCCTCCTACGAGCAGTACTTC.

This clone was picked up a small number of times. This chain uses TRBV2 with TRBJ2-2; TRBD2 matches 12 bases. The CDR3 is 15 amino acids. Germline V gene lookup returns CDR1 SNHLY and CDR2 FYNNEI. V shed 2 bases and J 6 bases; nucleotides not matched to a gene: 1. This CDR3 is CASSERLAGAGELFF. DNA for the CDR3: TGTGCCAGCAGTGAAAGACTAGCGGGGGCCGGGGAGCTGTTTTTT.

This CDR3 reads CASSLEWDSENSPLHF. CDR3 DNA: TGTGCCAGCAGCTTAGAATGGGACAGCGAAAATTCACCCCTCCACTTT. The chain couples TRBV7-9 to TRBJ1-6; TRBD1 aligns across 7 bases. This CDR3 has 16 amino acids. Germline loops: CDR1 SEHNR, CDR2 FQNEAQ (reference sequence). The V and J ends lost 1 base and 7 bases, in that order; junction bases with no gene match: 7.

This clone came up a few times. The chain is built from TRBV28 and TRBJ2-3; 8 positions agree with TRBD1. CDR1 and CDR2 (germline): MDHEN, SYDVKM. The CDR3 consists of 15 residues. V lost 6 bases and J lost 4; bases outside the gene matches: 9. The CDR3 DNA follows: TGTGCCAGCAGAGGGGGACAGGCCGGTGCAGATACGCAGTATTTT. This encodes CASRGGQAGADTQYF.

This chain links TRBV11-2 with TRBJ1-1; the D gene is possibly TRBD1 (5 bases). Germline loops: CDR1 SGHAT, CDR2 FQNNGV. Trimming stripped 4 bases from V and 4 bases from J, with 10 bases between. The CDR3 contains 13 residues. The CDR3 region has the DNA TGTGCCAGCAGCTATCAGGGTGGCACTGAAGCTTTCTTT. Its protein product is CASSYQGGTEAFF.

The rearrangement joins TRBV18 to TRBJ2-7; 10 bases align to TRBD1. CDR3 length: 14 residues. Germline V gene sequence: CDR1 KGHSH, CDR2 LQKENI. Trimming at V came to 6 bases and at J to 1 base, leaving 3 bases not matched to a gene. In DNA form, the CDR3 reads TGTGCCAGCTCCCTGGGACAGGGGTCCTACGAGCAGTACTTC. This gives the protein CASSLGQGSYEQYF.

This sequence joins TRBV28 and TRBJ2-7; maybe TRBD2 (5 bases). This CDR3 is built from 11 residues. CDR1 and CDR2 (germline): MDHEN, SYDVKM. Trimming shortened V by 7 bases and J by 4 bases, and 8 bases separated the two germline ends. This CDR3 reads CASNRRYEQYF. CDR3 bases: TGTGCCAGCAACCGGAGGTACGAGCAGTACTTC.

The chain joins TRBV9 to TRBJ1-2; 8 bases fit TRBD1. CDR3 size: 12 residues. Germline values: CDR1 SGDLS, CDR2 YYNGEE. With 3 bases clipped from V and 7 bases from J, the junction kept 2 bases outside the gene matches. The CDR3 sequence: CASSGQGFGYTF. DNA for the CDR3: TGTGCCAGCAGCGGACAGGGGTTTGGCTACACCTTC.